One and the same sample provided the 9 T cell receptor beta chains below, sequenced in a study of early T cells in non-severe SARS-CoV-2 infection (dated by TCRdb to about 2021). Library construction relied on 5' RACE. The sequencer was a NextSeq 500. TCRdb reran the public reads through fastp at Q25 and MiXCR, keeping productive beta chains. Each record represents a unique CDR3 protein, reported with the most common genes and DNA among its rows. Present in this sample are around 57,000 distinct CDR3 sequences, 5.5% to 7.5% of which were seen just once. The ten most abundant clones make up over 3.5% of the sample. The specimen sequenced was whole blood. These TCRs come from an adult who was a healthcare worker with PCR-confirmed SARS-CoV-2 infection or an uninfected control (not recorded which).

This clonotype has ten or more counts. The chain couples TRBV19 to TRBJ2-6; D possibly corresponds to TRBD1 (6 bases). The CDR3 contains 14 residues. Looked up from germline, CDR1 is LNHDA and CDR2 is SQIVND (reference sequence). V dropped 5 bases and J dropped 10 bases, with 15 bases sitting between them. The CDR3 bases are TGTGCCAGTAGTTTCTTGGACAGAGCTAACGTCCTGACTTTC. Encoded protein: CASSFLDRANVLTF.

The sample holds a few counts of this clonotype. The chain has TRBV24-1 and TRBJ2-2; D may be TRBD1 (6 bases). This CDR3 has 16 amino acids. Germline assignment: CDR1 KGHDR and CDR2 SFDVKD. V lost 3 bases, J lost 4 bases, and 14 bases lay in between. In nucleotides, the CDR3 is TGTGCCACCAGTGATAAAGGGGGACCGAGCACCGGGGAGCTGTTTTTT. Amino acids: CATSDKGGPSTGELFF.

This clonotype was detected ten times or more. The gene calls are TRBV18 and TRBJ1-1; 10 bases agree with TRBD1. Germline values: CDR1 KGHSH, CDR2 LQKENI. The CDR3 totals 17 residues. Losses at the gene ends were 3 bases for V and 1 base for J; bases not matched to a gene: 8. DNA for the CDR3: TGTGCCAGCTCACCGACCCGACAGGGGGCCGCGAACACTGAAGCTTTCTTT. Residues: CASSPTRQGAANTEAFF.

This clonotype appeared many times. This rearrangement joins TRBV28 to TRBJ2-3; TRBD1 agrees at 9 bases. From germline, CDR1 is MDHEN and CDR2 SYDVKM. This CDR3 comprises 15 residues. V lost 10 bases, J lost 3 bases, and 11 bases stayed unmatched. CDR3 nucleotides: TGTGCCATCCAAACAGGGGGCTTAGGGACAGATACGCAGTATTTT. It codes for CAIQTGGLGTDTQYF.

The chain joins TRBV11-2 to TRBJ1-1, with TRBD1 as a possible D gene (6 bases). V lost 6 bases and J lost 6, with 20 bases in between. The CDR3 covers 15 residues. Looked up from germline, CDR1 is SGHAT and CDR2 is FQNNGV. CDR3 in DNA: TGTGCCAGCAGGAGGATTGGACAGTTAATCCCTGAAGCTTTCTTT. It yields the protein CASRRIGQLIPEAFF. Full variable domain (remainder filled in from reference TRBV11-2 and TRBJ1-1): EAGVAQSPRYKIIEKRQSVAFWCNPISGHATLYWYQQILGQGPKLLIQFQNNGVVDDSQLPKDRFSAERLKGVDSTLKIQPAKLEDSAVYLCASRRIGQLIPEAFFGQGTRLTVV.

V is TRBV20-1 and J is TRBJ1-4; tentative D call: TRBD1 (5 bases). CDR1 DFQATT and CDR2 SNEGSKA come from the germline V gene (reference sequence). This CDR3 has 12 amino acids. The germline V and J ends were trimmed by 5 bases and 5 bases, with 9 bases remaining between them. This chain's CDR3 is CSALTVNEKLFF. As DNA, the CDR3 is TGCAGTGCTCTGACAGTGAATGAAAAACTGTTTTTT.

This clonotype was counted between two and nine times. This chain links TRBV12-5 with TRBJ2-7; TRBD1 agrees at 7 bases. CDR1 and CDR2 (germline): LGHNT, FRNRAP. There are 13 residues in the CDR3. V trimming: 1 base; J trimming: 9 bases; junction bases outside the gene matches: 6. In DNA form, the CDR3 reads TGTGCTAGTGGTTTGGGGGGGACAGACGGGCAGTACTTC. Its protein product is CASGLGGTDGQYF.

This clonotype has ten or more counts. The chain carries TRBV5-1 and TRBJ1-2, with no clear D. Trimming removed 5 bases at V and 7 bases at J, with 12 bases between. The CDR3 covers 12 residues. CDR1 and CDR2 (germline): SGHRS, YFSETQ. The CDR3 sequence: CASRWGEGGYTF. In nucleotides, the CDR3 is TGCGCCAGCAGATGGGGAGAGGGTGGCTACACCTTC.

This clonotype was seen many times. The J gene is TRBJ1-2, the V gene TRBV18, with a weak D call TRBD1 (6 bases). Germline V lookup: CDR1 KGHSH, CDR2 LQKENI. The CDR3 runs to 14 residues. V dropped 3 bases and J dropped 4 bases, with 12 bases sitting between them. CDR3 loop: CASSPRAGAYGYTF. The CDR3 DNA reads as TGTGCCAGCTCACCCCGCGCAGGGGCCTATGGCTACACCTTC. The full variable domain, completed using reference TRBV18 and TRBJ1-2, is NAGVMQNPRHLVRRRGQEARLRCSPMKGHSHVYWYRQLPEEGLKFMVYLQKENIIDESGMPKERFSAEFPKEGPSILRIQQVVRGDSAAYFCASSPRAGAYGYTFGSGTRLTVV.